Given below is one TCR beta chain in context. During active infection, Seattle patients enrolled and were then monitored through disease. This specimen belongs to a study of blood T cell repertoires in COVID-19. TCRdb keeps only in-frame clones here, not all; method: immunoSEQ multiplex PCR. The sample holds over 200,000 clones, 84% seen once. The sample consisted of peripheral blood. The sequence was obtained from a woman at least 80 years old with COVID-19, enrolled during active disease.

CDR3 coding DNA: TGTGCCAGCTCACCAACCGGGGAGTACGGAAACACCATATATTTT. Encoded protein: CASSPTGEYGNTIYF. V is TRBV18 and J is TRBJ1-3; D unresolved. V shed 2 bases and J shed 4 bases, with 12 bases lying between them. Germline values: CDR1 KGHSH, CDR2 LQKENI. CDR3 size: 15 residues.